This T cell receptor (beta chain) emerged from a study of Ad26.COV2.S vaccination and SARS-CoV-2 variants. Clones were read by immunoSEQ multiplex PCR, and TCRdb kept only the in-frame ones, dropping some. The sample has about 680,000 clones, 80% to 90% seen once; the top ten hold approximately 1.5%. Treatment given: 19 received Ad26.COV2.S at low or high dose, single or two shots; several received placebo; per-sample allocation not given. Each sample was drawn 63 days after the first injection (of vaccine or placebo). The length of the CDR3 is 14 residues. Trimming removed 1 base at V and 8 bases at J, with 11 bases between. Germline V lookup: CDR1 SGHTA, CDR2 FQGNSA.

J is TRBJ1-4 and V is TRBV7-2; D gene uncertain. This clonotype originated in a person aged 18-65 years who received the Ad26.COV2.S COVID-19 vaccine or a placebo. The sample was peripheral blood, taken in a trial of Ad26.COV2.S vaccine versus placebo. The CDR3 protein is CASSLGGTGEKLFF. As DNA, the CDR3 is TGTGCCAGCAGCTTAGGGGGTACTGGGGAAAAACTGTTTTTT.